This T cell receptor beta chain derives from a study of glioma-infiltrating T cells after dendritic cell vaccination. Sequenced by immunoSEQ multiplex PCR; TCRdb stores in-frame clones only, minus some. The sample gives fewer than 25,000 clones, around 79% of which show up once; under 40% is in the top ten. Losses at the gene ends were 7 bases for V and 1 base for J; bases not matched to a gene: 14. The germline V gene encodes CDR1 SGHAT and CDR2 FQNNGV. The CDR3 has 18 amino acids. Isocitrate dehydrogenase mutation was absent in all glioblastoma patients. The receptor was isolated from a human donor with glioblastoma. Specimen: blood, collected before dendritic cell vaccination. The chain has TRBV11-2 and TRBJ2-3; TRBD2 matches at 10 bases. DNA of the CDR3: TGTGCCAGCAAAATACTAGGGGCTAGCGGGAGCCGCACAGATACGCAGTATTTT. This translates into CASKILGASGSRTDTQYF.